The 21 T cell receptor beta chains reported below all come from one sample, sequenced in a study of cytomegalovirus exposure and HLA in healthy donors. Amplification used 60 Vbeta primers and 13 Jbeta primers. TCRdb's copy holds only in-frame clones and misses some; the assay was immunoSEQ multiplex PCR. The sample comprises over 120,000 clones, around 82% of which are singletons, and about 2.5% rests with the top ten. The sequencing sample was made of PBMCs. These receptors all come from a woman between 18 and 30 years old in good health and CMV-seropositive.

The CDR3 nucleotides are TGTGCCAGCAGTTTAACGGCAGGACAGGTTACCTACGAGCAGTACTTC. This gives the protein CASSLTAGQVTYEQYF. J is TRBJ2-7 and V is TRBV27; TRBD1 aligns across 7 bases. Germline values: CDR1 MNHEY, CDR2 SMNVEV (reference sequence). The CDR3 length is 16 residues. The J segment lost 2 bases and the V segment lost 2 bases, leaving 9 bases of the junction unmatched.

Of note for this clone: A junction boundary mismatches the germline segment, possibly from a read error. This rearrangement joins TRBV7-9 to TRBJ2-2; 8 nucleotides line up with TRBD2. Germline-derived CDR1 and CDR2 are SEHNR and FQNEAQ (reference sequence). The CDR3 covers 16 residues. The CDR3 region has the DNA TGTTCCAGCAGCTTTAGCGGGACATACAACACCGGGGAGCTGTTTTTT. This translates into CSSSFSGTYNTGELFF. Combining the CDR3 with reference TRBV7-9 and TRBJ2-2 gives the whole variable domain DTGVSQNPRHKITKRGQNVTFRCDPISEHNRLYWYRQTLGQGPEFLTYFQNEAQLEKSRLLSDRFSAERPKGSFSTLEIQRTEQGDSAMYLCSSSFSGTYNTGELFFGEGSRLTVL.

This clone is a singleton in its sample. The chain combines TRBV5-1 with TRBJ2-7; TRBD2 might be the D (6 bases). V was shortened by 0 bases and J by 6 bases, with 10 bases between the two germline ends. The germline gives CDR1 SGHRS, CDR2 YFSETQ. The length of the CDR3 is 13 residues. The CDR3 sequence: CASSLARGTEQYF. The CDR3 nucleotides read TGCGCCAGCAGCTTGGCCCGGGGGACCGAGCAGTACTTC.

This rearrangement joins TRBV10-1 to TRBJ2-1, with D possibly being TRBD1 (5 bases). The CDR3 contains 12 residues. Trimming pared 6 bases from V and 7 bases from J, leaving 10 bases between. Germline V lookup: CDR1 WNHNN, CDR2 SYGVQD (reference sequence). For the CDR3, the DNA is TGCGCCAGCAGCTTCCAGGGAAATGAGCAGTTCTTC. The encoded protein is CASSFQGNEQFF.

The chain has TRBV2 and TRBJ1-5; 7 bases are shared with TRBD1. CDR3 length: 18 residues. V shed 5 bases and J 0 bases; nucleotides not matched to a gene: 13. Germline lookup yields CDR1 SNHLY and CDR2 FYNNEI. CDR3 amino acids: CASSSTGNLFLSNQPQHF. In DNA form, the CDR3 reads TGTGCCAGCAGTTCGACAGGGAACCTATTCCTTAGCAATCAGCCCCAGCATTTT.

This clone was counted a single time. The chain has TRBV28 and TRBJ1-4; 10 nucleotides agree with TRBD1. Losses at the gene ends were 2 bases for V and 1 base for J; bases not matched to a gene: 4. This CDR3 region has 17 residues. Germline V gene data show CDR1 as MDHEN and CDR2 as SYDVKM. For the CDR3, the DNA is TGTGCCAGCAGTTTACGCGGGACAGGGGAAACTAATGAAAAACTGTTTTTT. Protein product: CASSLRGTGETNEKLFF.

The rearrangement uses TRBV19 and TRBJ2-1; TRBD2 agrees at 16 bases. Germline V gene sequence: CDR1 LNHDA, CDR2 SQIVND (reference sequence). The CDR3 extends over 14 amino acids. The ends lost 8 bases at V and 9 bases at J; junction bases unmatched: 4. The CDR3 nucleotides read TGTGCCAGTGGGACTAGCGGGGGGGCGGGTGAGCAGTTCTTC. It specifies CASGTSGGAGEQFF.

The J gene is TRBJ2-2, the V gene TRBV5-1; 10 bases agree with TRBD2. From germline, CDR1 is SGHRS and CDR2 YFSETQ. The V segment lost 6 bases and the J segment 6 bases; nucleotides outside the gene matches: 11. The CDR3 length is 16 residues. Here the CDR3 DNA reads TGCGCCAGCACCACCCTAGCGGGGGACTTCTCCGGGGAGCTGTTTTTT. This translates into CASTTLAGDFSGELFF. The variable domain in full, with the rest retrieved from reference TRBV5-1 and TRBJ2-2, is KAGVTQTPRYLIKTRGQQVTLSCSPISGHRSVSWYQQTPGQGLQFLFEYFSETQRNKGNFPGRFSGRQFSNSRSEMNVSTLELGDSALYLCASTTLAGDFSGELFFGEGSRLTVL.

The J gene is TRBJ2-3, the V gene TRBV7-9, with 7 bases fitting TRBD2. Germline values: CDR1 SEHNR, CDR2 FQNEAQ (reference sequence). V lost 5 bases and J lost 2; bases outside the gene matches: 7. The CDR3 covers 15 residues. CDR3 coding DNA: TGTGCCAGCAGCCCGGGGGGACTTCCCACAGATACGCAGTATTTT. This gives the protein CASSPGGLPTDTQYF. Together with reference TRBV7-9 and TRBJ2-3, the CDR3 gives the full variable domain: DTGVSQNPRHKITKRGQNVTFRCDPISEHNRLYWYRQTLGQGPEFLTYFQNEAQLEKSRLLSDRFSAERPKGSFSTLEIQRTEQGDSAMYLCASSPGGLPTDTQYFGPGTRLTVL.

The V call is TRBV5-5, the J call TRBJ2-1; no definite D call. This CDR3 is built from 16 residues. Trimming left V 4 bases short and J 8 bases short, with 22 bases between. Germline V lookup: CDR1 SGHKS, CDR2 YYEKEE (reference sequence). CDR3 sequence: CASSLHRRISSDEQFF. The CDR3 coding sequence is TGTGCCAGCAGCCTCCACCGCAGGATCTCCTCGGATGAGCAGTTCTTC.

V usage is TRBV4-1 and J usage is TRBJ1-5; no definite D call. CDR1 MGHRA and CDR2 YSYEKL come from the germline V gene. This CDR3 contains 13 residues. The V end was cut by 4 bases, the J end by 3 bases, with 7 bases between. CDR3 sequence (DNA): TGCGCCAGCAGCCTTCTTCCCAATCAGCCCCAGCATTTT. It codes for CASSLLPNQPQHF.

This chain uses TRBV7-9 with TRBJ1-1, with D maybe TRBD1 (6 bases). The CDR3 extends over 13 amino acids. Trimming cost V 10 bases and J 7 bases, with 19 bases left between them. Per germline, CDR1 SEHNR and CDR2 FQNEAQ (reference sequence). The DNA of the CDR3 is TGTGCCATCACCCCAGCAAGGGGGGGTGAAGCTTTCTTT. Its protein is CAITPARGGEAFF.

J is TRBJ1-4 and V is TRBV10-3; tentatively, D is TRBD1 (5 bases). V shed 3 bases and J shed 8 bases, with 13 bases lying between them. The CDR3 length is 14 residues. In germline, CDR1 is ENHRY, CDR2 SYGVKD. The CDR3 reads CAISEGQGVEKLFF. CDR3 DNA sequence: TGTGCCATCAGTGAAGGGCAGGGTGTGGAAAAACTGTTTTTT.

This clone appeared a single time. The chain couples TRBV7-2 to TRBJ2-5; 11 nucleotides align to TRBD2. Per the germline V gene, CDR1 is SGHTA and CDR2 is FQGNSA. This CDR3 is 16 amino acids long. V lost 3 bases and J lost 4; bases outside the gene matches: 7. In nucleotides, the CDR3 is TGTGCCAGCAGCTTGCTAGCGGGGGGTCCGATAGAGACCCAGTACTTC. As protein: CASSLLAGGPIETQYF.

In nucleotides, the CDR3 is TGTGCCAGCAGAGACCAGACAGAGAACTATGGCTACACCTTC. Translation: CASRDQTENYGYTF. The V gene is TRBV6-5, the J gene TRBJ1-2; D perhaps matches TRBD1 (5 bases). Germline V gene sequence: CDR1 MNHEY, CDR2 SVGAGI. Trimming pared 6 bases from V and 2 bases from J, leaving 13 bases between. This CDR3 comprises 14 residues.

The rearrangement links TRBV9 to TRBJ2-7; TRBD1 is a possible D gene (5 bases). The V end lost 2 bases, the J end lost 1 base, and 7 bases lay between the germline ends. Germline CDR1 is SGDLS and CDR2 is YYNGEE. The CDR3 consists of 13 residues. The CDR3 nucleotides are TGTGCCAGCAGCGTTGACAGTTCCTACGAGCAGTACTTC. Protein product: CASSVDSSYEQYF.

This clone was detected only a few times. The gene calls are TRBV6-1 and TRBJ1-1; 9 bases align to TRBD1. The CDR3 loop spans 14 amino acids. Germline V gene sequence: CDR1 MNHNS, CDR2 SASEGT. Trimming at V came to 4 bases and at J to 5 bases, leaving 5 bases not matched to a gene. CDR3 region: CASSATGGGTEAFF. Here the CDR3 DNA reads TGTGCCAGCAGTGCGACAGGGGGGGGAACTGAAGCTTTCTTT.

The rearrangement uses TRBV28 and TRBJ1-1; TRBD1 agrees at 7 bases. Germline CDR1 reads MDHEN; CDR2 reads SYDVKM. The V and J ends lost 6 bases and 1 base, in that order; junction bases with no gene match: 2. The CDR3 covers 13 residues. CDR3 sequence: CASSRTGNTEAFF. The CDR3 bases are TGTGCCAGCAGCCGGACAGGGAACACTGAAGCTTTCTTT.

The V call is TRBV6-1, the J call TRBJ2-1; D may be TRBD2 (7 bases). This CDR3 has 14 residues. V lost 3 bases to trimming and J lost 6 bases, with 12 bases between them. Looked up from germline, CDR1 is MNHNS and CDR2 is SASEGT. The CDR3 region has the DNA TGTGCCAGCAGTGAGGTGCGGGGGCCCAATGAGCAGTTCTTC. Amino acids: CASSEVRGPNEQFF.

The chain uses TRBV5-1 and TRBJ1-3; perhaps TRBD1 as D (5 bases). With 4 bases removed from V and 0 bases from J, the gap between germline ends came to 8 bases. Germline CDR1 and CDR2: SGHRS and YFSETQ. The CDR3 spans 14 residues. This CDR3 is CASSPGNSGNTIYF. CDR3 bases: TGCGCCAGCAGCCCAGGGAACTCTGGAAACACCATATATTTT.

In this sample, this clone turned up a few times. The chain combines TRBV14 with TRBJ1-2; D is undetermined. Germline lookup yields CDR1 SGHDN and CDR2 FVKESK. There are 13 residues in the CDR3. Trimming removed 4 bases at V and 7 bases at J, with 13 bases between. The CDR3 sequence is CASSLANGVGYTF. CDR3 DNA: TGTGCCAGCAGCCTAGCGAATGGGGTTGGCTACACCTTC.